This T cell receptor beta chain is drawn from a study of blood T cell repertoires in COVID-19. Study at large: Collection of acute and convalescent COVID-19 samples took place in the United States, Italy and Spain. From T cells, B-cell-depleted T cells, or PBMCs came the material, which was cDNA or gDNA.

Profiled with immunoSEQ multiplex PCR; TCRdb holds only in-frame clones, not every one. The data hold 200,000 to 250,000 clones, with more than 75% observed a single time. CDR1 is SGHRS, CDR2 YFSETQ, per germline. The CDR3 is made up of 17 amino acids. J gave up 0 bases and V 5 bases, and 7 bases lay outside the gene matches. This receptor was identified in a woman in her forties with acute COVID-19. The V gene is TRBV5-1, the J gene TRBJ2-2; 10 nucleotides agree with TRBD2. The material sequenced was PBMCs or T cells enriched from blood (not recorded which). The CDR3 here is CASRRLAGVTNTGELFF. The DNA for the CDR3 is TGCGCCAGCAGGAGGCTAGCGGGGGTAACGAACACCGGGGAGCTGTTTTTT.